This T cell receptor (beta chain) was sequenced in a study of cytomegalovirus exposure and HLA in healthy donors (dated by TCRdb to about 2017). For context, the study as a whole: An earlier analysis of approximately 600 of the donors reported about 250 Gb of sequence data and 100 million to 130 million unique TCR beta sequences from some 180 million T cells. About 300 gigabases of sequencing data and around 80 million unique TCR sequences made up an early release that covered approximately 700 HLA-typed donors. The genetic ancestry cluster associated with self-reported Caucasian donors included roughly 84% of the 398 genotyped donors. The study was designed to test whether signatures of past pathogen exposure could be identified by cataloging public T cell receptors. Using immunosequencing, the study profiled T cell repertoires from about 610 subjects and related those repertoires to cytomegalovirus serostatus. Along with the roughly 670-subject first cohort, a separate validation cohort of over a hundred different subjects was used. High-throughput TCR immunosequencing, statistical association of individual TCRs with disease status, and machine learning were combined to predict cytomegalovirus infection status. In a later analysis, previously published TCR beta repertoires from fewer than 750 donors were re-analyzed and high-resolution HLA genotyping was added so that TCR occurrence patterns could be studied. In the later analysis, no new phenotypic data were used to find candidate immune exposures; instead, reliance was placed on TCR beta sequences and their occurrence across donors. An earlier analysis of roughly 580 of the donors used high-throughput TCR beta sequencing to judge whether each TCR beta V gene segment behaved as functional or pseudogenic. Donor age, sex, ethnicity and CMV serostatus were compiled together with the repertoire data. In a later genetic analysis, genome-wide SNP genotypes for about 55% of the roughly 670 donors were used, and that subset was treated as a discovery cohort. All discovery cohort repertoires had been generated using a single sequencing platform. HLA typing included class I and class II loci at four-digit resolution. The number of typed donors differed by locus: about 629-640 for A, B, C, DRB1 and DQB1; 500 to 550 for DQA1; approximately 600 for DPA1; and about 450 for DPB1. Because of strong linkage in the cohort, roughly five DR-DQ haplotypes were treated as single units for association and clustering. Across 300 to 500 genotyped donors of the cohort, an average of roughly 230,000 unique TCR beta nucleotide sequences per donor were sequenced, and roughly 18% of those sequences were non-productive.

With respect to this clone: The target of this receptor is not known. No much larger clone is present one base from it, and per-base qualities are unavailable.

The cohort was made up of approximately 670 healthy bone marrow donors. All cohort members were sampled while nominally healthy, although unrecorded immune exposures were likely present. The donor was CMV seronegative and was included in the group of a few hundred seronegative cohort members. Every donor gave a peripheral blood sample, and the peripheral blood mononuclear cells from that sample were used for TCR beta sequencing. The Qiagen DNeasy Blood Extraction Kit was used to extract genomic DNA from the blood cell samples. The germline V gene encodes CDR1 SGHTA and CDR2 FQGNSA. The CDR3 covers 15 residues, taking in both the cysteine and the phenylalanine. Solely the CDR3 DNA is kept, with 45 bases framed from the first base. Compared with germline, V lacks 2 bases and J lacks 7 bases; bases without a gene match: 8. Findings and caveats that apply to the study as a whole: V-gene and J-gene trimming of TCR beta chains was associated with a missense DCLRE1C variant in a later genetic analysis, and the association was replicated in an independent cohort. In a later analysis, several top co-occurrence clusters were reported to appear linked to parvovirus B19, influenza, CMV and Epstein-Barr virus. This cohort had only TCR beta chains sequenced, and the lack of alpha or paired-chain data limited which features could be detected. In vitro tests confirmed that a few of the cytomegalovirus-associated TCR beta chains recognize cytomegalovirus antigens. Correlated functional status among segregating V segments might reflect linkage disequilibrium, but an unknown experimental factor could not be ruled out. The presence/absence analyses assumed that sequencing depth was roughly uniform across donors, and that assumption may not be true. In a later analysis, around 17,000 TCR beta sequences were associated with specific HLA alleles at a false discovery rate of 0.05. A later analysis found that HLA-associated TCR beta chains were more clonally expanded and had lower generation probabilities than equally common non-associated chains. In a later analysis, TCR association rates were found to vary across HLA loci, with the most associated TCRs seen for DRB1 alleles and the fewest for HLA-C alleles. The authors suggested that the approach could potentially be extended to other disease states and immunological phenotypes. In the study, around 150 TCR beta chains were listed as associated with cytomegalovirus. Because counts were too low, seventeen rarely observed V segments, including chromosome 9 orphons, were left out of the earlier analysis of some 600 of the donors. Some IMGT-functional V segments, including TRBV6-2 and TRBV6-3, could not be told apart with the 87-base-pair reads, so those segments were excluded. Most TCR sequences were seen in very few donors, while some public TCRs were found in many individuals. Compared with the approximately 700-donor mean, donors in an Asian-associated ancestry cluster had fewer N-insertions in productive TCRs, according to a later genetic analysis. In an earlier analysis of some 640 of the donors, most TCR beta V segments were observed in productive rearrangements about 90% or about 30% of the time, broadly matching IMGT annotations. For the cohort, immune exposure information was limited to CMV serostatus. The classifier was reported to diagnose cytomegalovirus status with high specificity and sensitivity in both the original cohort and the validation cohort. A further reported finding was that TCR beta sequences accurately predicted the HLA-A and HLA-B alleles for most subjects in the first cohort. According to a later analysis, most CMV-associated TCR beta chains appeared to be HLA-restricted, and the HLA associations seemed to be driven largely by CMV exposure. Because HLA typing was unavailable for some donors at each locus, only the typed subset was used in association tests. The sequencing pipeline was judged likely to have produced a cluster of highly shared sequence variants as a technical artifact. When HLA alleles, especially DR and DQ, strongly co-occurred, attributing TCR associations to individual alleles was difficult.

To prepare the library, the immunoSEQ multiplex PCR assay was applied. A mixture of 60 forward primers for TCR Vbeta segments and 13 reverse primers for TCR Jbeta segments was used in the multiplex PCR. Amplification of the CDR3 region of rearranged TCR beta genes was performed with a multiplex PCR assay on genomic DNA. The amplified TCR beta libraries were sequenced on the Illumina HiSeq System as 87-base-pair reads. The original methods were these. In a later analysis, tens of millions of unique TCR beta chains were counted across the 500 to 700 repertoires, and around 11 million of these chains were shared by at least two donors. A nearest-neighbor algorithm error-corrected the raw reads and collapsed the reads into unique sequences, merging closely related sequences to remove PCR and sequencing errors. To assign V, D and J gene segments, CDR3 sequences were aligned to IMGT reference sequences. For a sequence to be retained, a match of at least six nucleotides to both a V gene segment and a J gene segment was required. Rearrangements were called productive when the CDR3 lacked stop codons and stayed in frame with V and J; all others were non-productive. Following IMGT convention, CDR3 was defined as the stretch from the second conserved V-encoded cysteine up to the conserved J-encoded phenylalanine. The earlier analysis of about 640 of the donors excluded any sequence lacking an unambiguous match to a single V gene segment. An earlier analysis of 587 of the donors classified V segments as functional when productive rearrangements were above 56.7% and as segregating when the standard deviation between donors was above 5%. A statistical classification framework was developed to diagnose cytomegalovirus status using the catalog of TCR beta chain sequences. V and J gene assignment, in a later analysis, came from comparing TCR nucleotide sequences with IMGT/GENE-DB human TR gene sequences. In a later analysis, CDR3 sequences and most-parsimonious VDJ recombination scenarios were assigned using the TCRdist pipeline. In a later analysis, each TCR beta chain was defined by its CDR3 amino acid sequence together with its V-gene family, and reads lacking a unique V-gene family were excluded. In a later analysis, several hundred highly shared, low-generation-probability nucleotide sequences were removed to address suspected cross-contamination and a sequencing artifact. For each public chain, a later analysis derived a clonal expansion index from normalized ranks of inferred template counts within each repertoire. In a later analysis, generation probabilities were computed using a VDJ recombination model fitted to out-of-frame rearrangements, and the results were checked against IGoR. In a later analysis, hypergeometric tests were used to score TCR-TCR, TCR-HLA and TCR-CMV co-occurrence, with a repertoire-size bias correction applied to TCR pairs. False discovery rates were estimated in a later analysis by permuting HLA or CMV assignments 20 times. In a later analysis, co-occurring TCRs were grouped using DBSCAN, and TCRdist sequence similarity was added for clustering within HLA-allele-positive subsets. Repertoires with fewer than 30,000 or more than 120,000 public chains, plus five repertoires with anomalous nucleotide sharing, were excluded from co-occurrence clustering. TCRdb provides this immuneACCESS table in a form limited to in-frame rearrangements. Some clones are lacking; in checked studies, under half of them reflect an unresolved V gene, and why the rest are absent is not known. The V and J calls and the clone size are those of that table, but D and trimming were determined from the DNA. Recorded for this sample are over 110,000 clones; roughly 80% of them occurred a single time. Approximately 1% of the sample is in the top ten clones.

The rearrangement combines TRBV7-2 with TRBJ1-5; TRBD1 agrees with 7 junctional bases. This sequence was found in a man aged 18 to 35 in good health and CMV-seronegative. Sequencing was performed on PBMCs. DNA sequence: TGTGCCAGCAGCTTAAATGGAGGGGGCGGACAGCCCCAGCATTTT. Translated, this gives CASSLNGGGGQPQHF.